The 18 T cell receptor beta chains below were found in one sample sequenced in a study of control samples from healthy donors and cancer patients. The protocol was immunoSEQ multiplex PCR, while the TCRdb copy is restricted to in-frame clones and leaves out a portion. Here the sample spans over 85,000 clones, roughly 90% being singletons. Sequencing input: PBMCs. All receptors derive from a woman in her sixties with lung cancer.

This clone was counted once. This chain connects TRBV6-5 to TRBJ2-5; D uncertain. V was cut by 3 bases and J by 5 bases, with 10 bases left in between. CDR3 length equals 13 residues. The germline V gene encodes CDR1 MNHEY and CDR2 SVGAGI. This CDR3 reads CASSYSSGETQYF. As DNA, the CDR3 is TGTGCCAGCAGTTATTCGTCCGGCGAGACCCAGTACTTC.

The J gene is TRBJ2-3, the V gene TRBV30; no clear D. This CDR3 spans 12 amino acids. Trimming removed 0 bases at V and 7 bases at J, with 8 bases between. The germline gives CDR1 GTSNPN, CDR2 SVGIG (reference sequence). CDR3 sequence reads: CAWSVPSNTQYF. The CDR3 DNA reads TGTGCCTGGAGTGTACCCAGTAATACGCAGTATTTT. The variable domain in full, with the rest retrieved from reference TRBV30 and TRBJ2-3, is SQTIHQWPATLVQPVGSPLSLECTVEGTSNPNLYWYRQAAGRGLQLLFYSVGIGQISSEVPQNLSASRPQDRQFILSSKKLLLSDSGFYLCAWSVPSNTQYFGPGTRLTVL.

The rearrangement uses TRBV9 and TRBJ1-2; TRBD1 might be the D (5 bases). Germline-derived CDR1 and CDR2 are SGDLS and YYNGEE. The ends were cut back, 4 bases at V and 13 bases at J, with 23 bases in the middle. This CDR3 has 14 amino acids. Here the CDR3 reads CASSSSETGGKVTF. The CDR3 DNA sequence: TGTGCCAGCAGCTCCAGTGAGACGGGGGGAAAGGTCACCTTC.

The CDR3 sequence: CATSDPVSGGQETQYF. The DNA of the CDR3 is TGTGCCACCAGTGACCCCGTCAGCGGGGGACAAGAGACCCAGTACTTC. The V gene is TRBV24-1, the J gene TRBJ2-5, with TRBD2 matching over 8 bases. The J segment lost 2 bases and the V segment lost 4 bases, leaving 8 bases of the junction unmatched. Germline V CDR1 and CDR2: KGHDR, SFDVKD. The CDR3 has 16 amino acids.

The chain links TRBV4-2 to TRBJ1-1, with 7 bases fitting TRBD1. The CDR3 covers 15 residues. From germline, CDR1 is LGHNA and CDR2 YNFKEQ. V lost 0 bases, J lost 5 bases, and 6 bases stayed unmatched. The CDR3 nucleotides are TGTGCCAGCAGCCAAGATAGGCAGGGGGTAACTGAAGCTTTCTTT. It specifies CASSQDRQGVTEAFF.

The chain has TRBV18 and TRBJ1-1, with D tentatively TRBD1 (5 bases). Germline V gene sequence: CDR1 KGHSH, CDR2 LQKENI. The CDR3 has 15 amino acids. Trimming removed 6 bases at V and 1 base at J, with 15 bases between. CDR3 region: CASSPQVGGNTEAFF. DNA of the CDR3: TGTGCCAGCTCCCCCCAGGTGGGGGGGAACACTGAAGCTTTCTTT. The whole variable domain, remainder taken from reference TRBV18 and TRBJ1-1, is NAGVMQNPRHLVRRRGQEARLRCSPMKGHSHVYWYRQLPEEGLKFMVYLQKENIIDESGMPKERFSAEFPKEGPSILRIQQVVRGDSAAYFCASSPQVGGNTEAFFGQGTRLTVV.

The chain combines TRBV27 with TRBJ2-1; either TRBD1 or TRBD2 may fit D (6 bases each). V gave up 5 bases and J gave up 0 bases, with 14 bases separating them. CDR1 MNHEY and CDR2 SMNVEV come from the germline V gene (reference sequence). The CDR3 runs to 16 residues. The CDR3 nucleotides are TGTGCCAGCAGTCCCTGGGGGGCAAGCTCCTACAATGAGCAGTTCTTC. Its translation is CASSPWGASSYNEQFF.

CDR3 coding DNA: TGTGCCAGCAGACCCGGGACAGGGGGCTTCTACGAGCAGTACTTC. Protein product: CASRPGTGGFYEQYF. The V and J genes are TRBV14 and TRBJ2-7, with 12 bases fitting TRBD1. V shed 6 bases, J shed 3 bases, and the junction held 6 bases outside the gene matches. The CDR3 length is 15 residues. The germline V gene has CDR1 SGHDN and CDR2 FVKESK.

The CDR3 spells CASSLAGGSNSPLHF. CDR3 nucleotides: TGCGCCAGCAGCTTGGCAGGAGGGAGTAATTCACCCCTCCACTTT. The chain links TRBV5-1 to TRBJ1-6; no reliable D call. V lost 0 bases, J lost 6 bases, and 10 bases lay in between. The CDR3 sequence is 15 residues long. The germline CDR1 and CDR2 sequences are SGHRS and YFSETQ.

This clone was picked up one time. The chain couples TRBV6-5 to TRBJ2-1, with D unclear. V lost 8 bases to trimming and J lost 9 bases, with 14 bases between them. This CDR3 is 12 amino acids long. The germline V gene has CDR1 MNHEY and CDR2 SVGAGI. This CDR3 is CASRQRFTEQFF. CDR3 DNA sequence: TGTGCCAGCCGACAAAGGTTTACTGAGCAGTTCTTC.

This rearrangement joins TRBV10-3 to TRBJ2-1; D is uncertain. This CDR3 has 11 residues. Germline V CDR1 and CDR2: ENHRY, SYGVKD. V was trimmed by 4 bases and J by 9 bases, leaving 7 bases between them. CDR3 loop: CAISVDAEQFF. CDR3 in DNA: TGTGCCATCAGTGTTGACGCTGAGCAGTTCTTC.

The rearrangement links TRBV11-2 to TRBJ1-5, with D hard to call. The CDR3 contains 12 residues. Germline V gene lookup returns CDR1 SGHAT and CDR2 FQNNGV. Trimming left V 0 bases short and J 13 bases short, with 10 bases between. The CDR3 protein is CASSLDLSSQHF. The CDR3 nucleotides are TGTGCCAGCAGCTTAGATCTAAGCTCGCAGCATTTT.

The chain carries TRBV28 and TRBJ1-2; D is possibly TRBD1 (6 bases). The CDR3 has 15 residues. The germline gives CDR1 MDHEN, CDR2 SYDVKM. V was shortened by 4 bases and J by 4 bases, with 16 bases between the two germline ends. For the CDR3, the DNA is TGTGCCAGCAGTTCATCCTCGGGACAAATCTATGGCTACACCTTC. Translating gives CASSSSSGQIYGYTF.

V is TRBV7-3 and J is TRBJ1-3; unclear D gene. V shed 1 base and J shed 0 bases, with 25 bases lying between them. CDR3 size: 21 residues. Germline lookup yields CDR1 SGHTA and CDR2 FQGTGA. The CDR3 coding sequence is TGTGCCAGCAGCTTAAGGCGTAGGCAGGAACCTTGTTCCTGCTCTGGAAACACCATATATTTT. This sequence encodes CASSLRRRQEPCSCSGNTIYF.

The genes are TRBV14 and TRBJ2-2; D unclear. Germline V lookup: CDR1 SGHDN, CDR2 FVKESK. Deletions cut 1 base from V and 0 bases from J, with 9 bases between. CDR3 size: 16 residues. The CDR3 nucleotides read TGTGCCAGCAGCCAAGGAAGCATTTCGAACACCGGGGAGCTGTTTTTT. Amino acid sequence: CASSQGSISNTGELFF.

V usage is TRBV7-3 and J usage is TRBJ2-1; 8 nucleotides line up with TRBD1. The CDR3 is 16 residues long. Trimming cost V 2 bases and J 6 bases; bases outside gene matches: 9. Looked up from germline, CDR1 is SGHTA and CDR2 is FQGTGA. This CDR3 reads CASSLVFGTGTNEQFF. CDR3 DNA sequence: TGTGCCAGCAGCTTAGTCTTTGGGACAGGTACCAATGAGCAGTTCTTC.

The rearrangement links TRBV2 to TRBJ1-5, with 8 bases lining up with TRBD1. The V gene end was trimmed by 6 bases and the J gene end by 4 bases; junction bases not matched to a gene: 2. The V gene's germline CDR1 is SNHLY and CDR2 FYNNEI. The CDR3 sequence is 13 residues long. The CDR3 region has the DNA TGTGCCAGCAGCGGACAGGGTAATCAGCCCCAGCATTTT. This encodes CASSGQGNQPQHF.

A single count supports this clone. The chain joins TRBV5-1 to TRBJ2-2; tentative D call: TRBD2 (6 bases). The CDR3 length is 15 residues. V was shortened by 4 bases and J by 3 bases, with 13 bases between the two germline ends. Germline-derived CDR1 and CDR2 are SGHRS and YFSETQ. The CDR3 DNA is TGCGCCAGCAGCCCACGGACTACGGACACCGGGGAGCTGTTTTTT. Amino acids: CASSPRTTDTGELFF. Filled out from reference TRBV5-1 and TRBJ2-2, the complete variable domain reads KAGVTQTPRYLIKTRGQQVTLSCSPISGHRSVSWYQQTPGQGLQFLFEYFSETQRNKGNFPGRFSGRQFSNSRSEMNVSTLELGDSALYLCASSPRTTDTGELFFGEGSRLTVL.